The clone carrying this T cell receptor beta chain has at least ten counts. Its matching antigen is unknown. CDR3 length equals 12 residues. Trimming removed 3 bases at V and 5 bases at J, with 8 bases between. These data belong to a study of T cell repertoires in cytomegalovirus infection. Background on the study: From public TCR beta signatures came an indication of both CMV infection and matching HLA type.

Via MiXCR, TCRdb re-called the reads, giving one row per CDR3 protein. The sample records around 440,000 distinct CDR3 sequences, around 11% being singletons. Notes on the study in general: There were carriers of CMV plus the relevant HLA, and cumulative public TCR beta family frequency identified them. The study found HLA-C-restricted CMV-specific TCR beta clonotypes dominating the ex vivo response.

Sequencing was done on a sample of PBMCs. The chain recombines TRBV12-3 or TRBV12-4 with TRBJ2-7; no clear D gene. The TCR originated in a human donor in good health (CMV status not recorded). Some clones in this sample may be carry-over from other donors' samples. The CDR3 protein is CASSFSLNEQYF. The CDR3 nucleotides read TGTGCCAGCAGTTTTTCTTTAAACGAGCAGTACTTC.